This TCR beta chain was documented in a study of blood T cells in healthy people across ages (dated by TCRdb to between 2015 and 2016). For context, the study as a whole: Template switching captured roughly one uniquely barcoded TCR beta cDNA molecule per two T cells in model experiments. To track age-related changes in TCR beta repertoire diversity, the study relied on deep sequencing normalized with unique cDNA molecular identifiers. The donors were split into four age groups: young (average 16 years), middle-aged (roughly 39), aged (around 67) and long-lived (about 82). To avoid experimental bias, donors of different ages were randomly spread across the sequencing lanes. For two donors (one aged 18 to 30 and one aged 80 or older), the study analyzed two additional independent replicas of 1 million unique cDNA reads from the same blood draw.

Overall results and qualifications from the work: Conclusive comparison of naive and antigen-experienced compartments was prevented by the profiling of bulk unsorted PBMCs. The long-lived group showed more naive CD4+ T cells, fewer expanded clones and increased TCR diversity than the aged group, suggesting age selection. Estimates of total diversity from one million sequenced T cells were regarded as lower bounds and underestimates. Observed TCR beta diversity per million T cells fell roughly linearly with age, and a significant reduction was already apparent by age approximately 41. A strong correlation was found between observed TCR beta diversity and the percentage of naive T cells measured by flow cytometry. Donor CMV infection status was unknown, potentially confounding age-related changes in expanded clonotypes.

Taken from cysteine to phenylalanine, the CDR3 has 11 residues. Of the read, only the CDR3 DNA is kept; its 33 bases are in frame from base 1. CDR1 and CDR2 are read off the germline V gene as SGHRS and YFSETQ. The trim is 5 bases for V and 11 bases for J, with a gap of 13 bases between the germline ends. Library method: 5' RACE. Sequencing relied on an Illumina HiSeq 2500. A second PCR of roughly 7 to 11 cycles was performed with a sample-barcoded 5' primer and a J-beta primer mix. A unique molecular identifier was introduced onto each TCR beta cDNA molecule by a template-switch 5' adaptor carrying 12 random nucleotides. Each sample yielded at least 3 million CDR3-containing paired-end reads. First-strand cDNA synthesis was performed from all RNA using the Mint cDNA synthesis kit, with priming by a TRBC-specific oligonucleotide. Following uracil-DNA glycosylase treatment, all cDNA underwent a first 18-cycle PCR with the universal primers M1SS and BC2_uni_R. As for the authors' bioinformatics: Normalization of each sample was performed by random selection of 1 million high-quality reads, each carrying a distinct molecular identifier. Instead of being binned into consensus sequences, reads that shared molecular identifiers were thrown out. MiTCR, with a Q25 quality threshold and the strictest error-elimination algorithm, was used for CDR3 identification, clonotype clustering and error correction. A nonparametric unseen species model using Euler transformation provided a lower-bound estimate of total TCR beta diversity. In-frame beta chains were kept once TCRdb had trimmed the public reads at Q25 with fastp and called clones with MiXCR. CDR3 protein duplicates are merged, each entry listing the most common genes and DNA. TCRdb assigned the V and J calls; the authors' analysis was not used. The sample table holds 450,000 to 700,000 distinct CDR3 sequences, of which 25% to 30% were seen once. The top ten clones comprise about a fifth of the sample.

The donors were some 39 Caucasian individuals from Russia, aged 6 to 90 years, who were systemically healthy. Each donor gave 8.5 to 10 milliliters of peripheral blood, collected into EDTA-treated Vacutainer tubes. Ficoll-Paque density-gradient centrifugation was used to isolate PBMCs, with at least 7 million per sample. Trizol reagent was used to extract total RNA from PBMCs, with at least 5.5 micrograms per sample. Naive CD45RAhigh/CD27high T cell percentages were measured by flow cytometry on a PBMC aliquot from every donor. There are a few counts of this clonotype. This clone's antigen is unknown. No quality values exist for individual bases; no much larger clone is one base distant.

The TCR comes from a woman in her 70s in good health. Sequencing input: blood. The chain was built from TRBV5-1 and TRBJ2-5; the D gene is perhaps TRBD2, from 5 matching bases. The sequenced DNA is TGCGCCAGCAGATACGATGGGGAGCAGTACTTC. Translated, this gives CASRYDGEQYF. Reference TRBV5-1 and TRBJ2-5 genes cover what lies past the CDR3, so the full variable domain is KAGVTQTPRYLIKTRGQQVTLSCSPISGHRSVSWYQQTPGQGLQFLFEYFSETQRNKGNFPGRFSGRQFSNSRSEMNVSTLELGDSALYLCASRYDGEQYFGPGTRLLVL.